The 6 T cell receptor beta chains presented below share a single source sample, sequenced in a study of T cell responses to AZD1222 COVID-19 vaccine. Produced via immunoSEQ multiplex PCR; TCRdb's table is partial and in-frame only. The sample includes fewer than 120,000 clones, approximately 94% of them seen just once. Here the sequenced sample was peripheral blood, taken 28 days after the second AZD1222 dose. The receptors derive from an adult who received the AZD1222 COVID-19 vaccine.

The chain recombines TRBV6-4 with TRBJ1-4; TRBD1 might be the D (6 bases). The germline V gene has CDR1 MRHNA and CDR2 SNTAGT. The CDR3 spans 14 residues. Trimming shortened V by 0 bases and J by 8 bases, and 10 bases separated the two germline ends. The CDR3 sequence is CASSDSGGREKLFF. CDR3 bases: TGTGCCAGCAGTGACTCAGGGGGACGGGAAAAACTGTTTTTT.

The V call is TRBV11-2, the J call TRBJ1-3, with D unclear. The germline V gene has CDR1 SGHAT and CDR2 FQNNGV. CDR3 length: 13 amino acids. V shed 4 bases and J shed 4 bases, with 8 bases lying between them. Here the CDR3 reads CASSSGVGNTIYF. The CDR3 DNA is TGTGCCAGCAGCTCTGGTGTGGGAAACACCATATATTTT.

The chain employs TRBV3-1 (or the pseudogene TRBV3-2) and TRBJ2-5; D is uncertain. The germline gives CDR1 LGHDT, CDR2 YNNKEL (reference sequence). With 2 bases removed from V and 4 bases from J, the gap between germline ends came to 17 bases. There are 16 residues in the CDR3. CDR3 region: CASSQSALWERETQYF. The CDR3 nucleotides read TGTGCCAGCAGCCAATCCGCGTTGTGGGAAAGAGAGACCCAGTACTTC.

This chain links TRBV5-1 with TRBJ2-7; D call uncertain. Germline V lookup: CDR1 SGHRS, CDR2 YFSETQ. V dropped 2 bases and J dropped 0 bases, with 9 bases sitting between them. The CDR3 consists of 14 residues. The CDR3 protein is CASSFTSSSYEQYF. The CDR3 DNA reads TGCGCCAGCAGCTTTACCTCCAGCTCCTACGAGCAGTACTTC.

The V call is TRBV11-2, the J call TRBJ2-7, with TRBD1 identical over 8 bases. Germline V lookup: CDR1 SGHAT, CDR2 FQNNGV. The V segment lost 1 base and the J segment 4 bases; nucleotides outside the gene matches: 3. The CDR3 spans 14 residues. The CDR3 loop reads CASSLGQGLYEQYF. In nucleotides, the CDR3 is TGTGCCAGCAGCTTAGGACAGGGGTTATACGAGCAGTACTTC.

This rearrangement joins TRBV5-4 to TRBJ1-4, with 7 bases that match TRBD1. This CDR3 is built from 19 residues. J was trimmed by 6 bases and V by 0 bases; bases with no gene match: 17. Germline V lookup: CDR1 SGHNT, CDR2 YYREEE (reference sequence). The CDR3 sequence: CASSLVVRGQFGNDEKLFF. The DNA of the CDR3 is TGTGCCAGCAGCTTGGTAGTAAGGGGGCAATTCGGAAATGATGAAAAACTGTTTTTT.